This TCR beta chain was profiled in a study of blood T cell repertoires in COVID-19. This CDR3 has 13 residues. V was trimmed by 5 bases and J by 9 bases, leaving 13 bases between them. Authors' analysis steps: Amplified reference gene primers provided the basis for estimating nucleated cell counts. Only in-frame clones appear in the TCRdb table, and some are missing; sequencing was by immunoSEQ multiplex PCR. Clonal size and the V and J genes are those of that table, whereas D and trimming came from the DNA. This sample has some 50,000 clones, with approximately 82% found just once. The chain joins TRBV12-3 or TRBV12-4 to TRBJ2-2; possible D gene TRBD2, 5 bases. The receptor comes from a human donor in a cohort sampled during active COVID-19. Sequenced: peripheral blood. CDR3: CASSQWESRELFF. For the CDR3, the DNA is TGTGCCAGCAGTCAGTGGGAGTCCAGGGAGCTGTTTTTT.